These 23 T cell receptor beta chains were all obtained from the same sample, sequenced in a study of blood T cells in healthy people across ages. Primed by a sample-barcoded 5' primer and a J-beta primer mix, a second PCR proceeded for 7 to 11 cycles. TCRdb reprocessed the 5' RACE reads via MiXCR and lists one record per CDR3 protein. This table has some 1.6 million distinct CDR3 sequences, about 35% appearing once. Specimen: blood. These receptors were taken from a woman aged 30 to 39 in good health.

This chain links TRBV5-1 with TRBJ2-5; D is perhaps TRBD2 (5 bases). This CDR3 is built from 13 residues. V was shortened by 3 bases and J by 2 bases, with 8 bases between the two germline ends. Per the germline V gene, CDR1 is SGHRS and CDR2 is YFSETQ. CDR3 nucleotide sequence: TGCGCCAGCAGCTCAGCGGTTCAAGAGACCCAGTACTTC. This codes for CASSSAVQETQYF.

Of note for this clonotype: A read error is possible here, since a much larger clone lies one base away. The V and J genes are TRBV6-5 and TRBJ2-5; D perhaps matches TRBD1 (6 bases). V lost 6 bases and J 11 bases, leaving 22 bases between the germline ends. Per the germline V gene, CDR1 is MNHEY and CDR2 is SVGAGI. The CDR3 has 14 residues. CDR3 loop: CASSKNGQHNEQYF. The CDR3 DNA is TGTGCCAGCAGCAAAAATGGACAGCACAATGAGCAGTACTTC.

This chain connects TRBV20-1 to TRBJ2-7; D is perhaps TRBD1 or TRBD2 (5 bases each). From germline, CDR1 is DFQATT and CDR2 SNEGSKA (reference sequence). Trimming took off 1 base at V and 5 bases at J, with 15 bases between the two ends. The CDR3 is 14 residues long. CDR3 in amino acids: CSARGGTTLDEQYF. Here the CDR3 DNA reads TGCAGTGCTAGAGGAGGGACGACCCTGGACGAGCAGTACTTC.

The rearrangement joins TRBV6-1 to TRBJ2-2; possible D gene TRBD2, 5 bases. The CDR3 spans 13 residues. V was cut by 8 bases and J by 1 base, with 8 bases left in between. CDR1 is MNHNS and CDR2 is SASEGT in the germline V gene. CDR3 residues: CASLGRNTGELFF. CDR3 sequence (DNA): TGTGCCAGCTTGGGGAGGAACACCGGGGAGCTGTTTTTT.

This sequence joins TRBV7-8 and TRBJ2-1; D uncertain. CDR1 is SGHVS, CDR2 FQNEAQ, per germline. V was pared by 6 bases and J by 6 bases, with 15 bases between. CDR3 length: 14 amino acids. CDR3 loop: CASSSLENCNEQFF. CDR3 sequence (DNA): TGTGCCAGCAGTTCCCTAGAGAATTGCAATGAGCAGTTCTTC.

The chain has TRBV28 and TRBJ2-6; 9 bases are a match to TRBD1. CDR3 length equals 17 residues. V trimming: 5 bases; J trimming: 2 bases; junction bases outside the gene matches: 7. The germline V gene encodes CDR1 MDHEN and CDR2 SYDVKM. In DNA, the CDR3 is TGTGCCAGCAGTCTTTGGACAGGGGACACTGGGGCCAACGTCCTGACTTTC. It translates to CASSLWTGDTGANVLTF.

The chain has TRBV6-1 and TRBJ2-2, with 7 bases matching TRBD2. The length of the CDR3 is 16 residues. J gave up 0 bases and V 6 bases, and 7 bases lay outside the gene matches. Germline V gene lookup returns CDR1 MNHNS and CDR2 SASEGT. DNA for the CDR3: TGTGCCAGCAGACCAGCGGGGACTACGAACACCGGGGAGCTGTTTTTT. Translation: CASRPAGTTNTGELFF.

The V and J genes are TRBV9 and TRBJ2-5; D ambiguous. Germline V lookup: CDR1 SGDLS, CDR2 YYNGEE. CDR3 length equals 14 residues. With 3 bases removed from V and 0 bases from J, the gap between germline ends came to 9 bases. CDR3 protein: CASSATPYQETQYF. CDR3 in DNA: TGTGCCAGCAGCGCCACCCCGTACCAAGAGACCCAGTACTTC.

Only a few counts were recorded for this clonotype. The chain recombines TRBV2 with TRBJ2-1; tentative D call: TRBD2 (6 bases). The CDR3 contains 14 residues. The germline V and J ends were trimmed by 7 bases and 2 bases, with 12 bases remaining between them. Germline-derived CDR1 and CDR2 are SNHLY and FYNNEI. Written as DNA, the CDR3 is TGTGCCAGCACGCGGGACGGCACCTACAATGAGCAGTTCTTC. This sequence encodes CASTRDGTYNEQFF.

This clonotype was observed a single time. The chain recombines TRBV28 with TRBJ2-2; TRBD2 aligns across 9 bases. CDR3 length equals 16 residues. The germline V gene encodes CDR1 MDHEN and CDR2 SYDVKM. The V and J ends lost 5 bases and 5 bases, in that order; junction bases with no gene match: 9. The CDR3 reads CASSPLAGRVTGELFF. The CDR3 nucleotides read TGTGCCAGCAGTCCGCTAGCGGGACGGGTGACCGGGGAGCTGTTTTTT.

The chain joins TRBV18 to TRBJ2-1; a possible D gene is TRBD2 (5 bases). CDR1 KGHSH and CDR2 LQKENI come from the germline V gene. V was shortened by 0 bases and J by 3 bases, with 12 bases between the two germline ends. The CDR3 has 16 residues. CDR3 nucleotide sequence: TGTGCCAGCTCACCACCGGCTCGACTACGCTACAATGAGCAGTTCTTC. It yields the protein CASSPPARLRYNEQFF. The complete variable domain, with remaining parts taken from reference TRBV18 and TRBJ2-1, reads NAGVMQNPRHLVRRRGQEARLRCSPMKGHSHVYWYRQLPEEGLKFMVYLQKENIIDESGMPKERFSAEFPKEGPSILRIQQVVRGDSAAYFCASSPPARLRYNEQFFGPGTRLTVL.

This chain uses TRBV15 with TRBJ2-5, with TRBD2 identical over 8 bases. From germline, CDR1 is LNHNV and CDR2 YYDKDF (reference sequence). This CDR3 contains 14 residues. The ends lost 7 bases at V and 3 bases at J; junction bases unmatched: 7. The CDR3 loop reads CATKTGLVEETQYF. CDR3 DNA sequence: TGTGCCACCAAGACGGGACTAGTCGAAGAGACCCAGTACTTC.

A few counts support this clonotype. In DNA, the CDR3 is TGCGCCAGCAGCCAGGAGTCCGTAGGACCCAAAGAGACCCAGTACTTC. Its translation: CASSQESVGPKETQYF. The rearrangement links TRBV4-1 to TRBJ2-5; D remains ambiguous. CDR1 and CDR2 from the germline V gene are MGHRA and YSYEKL. The CDR3 has 16 amino acids. The germline V and J ends were trimmed by 3 bases and 3 bases, with 17 bases remaining between them.

The chain couples TRBV20-1 to TRBJ2-1; TRBD2 agrees at 7 bases. The CDR3 has 15 amino acids. Per the germline V gene, CDR1 is DFQATT and CDR2 is SNEGSKA (reference sequence). With V trimmed by 1 base and J by 4 bases, 7 bases remained unmatched. CDR3 in amino acids: CSARGPAGAYNEQFF. CDR3 DNA sequence: TGCAGTGCTAGAGGGCCGGCGGGAGCTTACAATGAGCAGTTCTTC.

This chain's CDR3 is CAISADRGRTYEQYF. The DNA for the CDR3 is TGTGCCATCAGTGCGGACAGGGGGCGAACCTACGAGCAGTACTTC. This sequence joins TRBV10-3 and TRBJ2-7; 11 bases fit TRBD1. V shed 4 bases and J 2 bases; nucleotides not matched to a gene: 4. The CDR3 consists of 15 residues. Germline CDR1 ENHRY, CDR2 SYGVKD.

This clonotype was observed a few times. The CDR3 spells CASSLETRRGPPDTQYF. CDR3 sequence (DNA): TGTGCCAGCAGCTTAGAAACCAGAAGAGGTCCCCCAGATACGCAGTATTTT. The V and J genes are TRBV7-6 and TRBJ2-3; D gene ambiguous. V was clipped by 1 base and J by 4 bases, with 18 bases between them. Germline V gene lookup returns CDR1 SGHVS and CDR2 FNYEAQ. The CDR3 length is 17 residues.

This clonotype was seen a handful of times. V is TRBV6-1 and J is TRBJ1-1; D is undetermined. This CDR3 comprises 15 residues. The germline V gene encodes CDR1 MNHNS and CDR2 SASEGT. V was shortened by 2 bases and J by 0 bases, with 10 bases between the two germline ends. The CDR3 DNA follows: TGTGCCAGCAGTGAACGGGCCAGGTTGAACACTGAAGCTTTCTTT. Protein product: CASSERARLNTEAFF.

This clonotype has a handful of counts. The chain couples TRBV20-1 to TRBJ2-7; unclear D gene. The CDR3 extends over 12 amino acids. Germline loops: CDR1 DFQATT, CDR2 SNEGSKA (reference sequence). V was pared by 5 bases and J by 5 bases, with 13 bases between. CDR3 protein: CSASTYADEQYF. CDR3 sequence (DNA): TGCAGTGCTTCTACCTACGCTGACGAGCAGTACTTC.

The genes are TRBV7-3 and TRBJ2-1; D remains ambiguous. The CDR3 runs 13 residues. Germline CDR1 and CDR2: SGHTA and FQGTGA. V was pared by 1 base and J by 2 bases, with 3 bases between. CDR3 loop: CASSLMPYNEQFF. The CDR3 DNA reads as TGTGCCAGCAGCTTAATGCCCTACAATGAGCAGTTCTTC.

A few counts support this clonotype. CDR3 in amino acids: CASSVAPLEETQYF. Written as DNA, the CDR3 is TGTGCCAGCAGCGTAGCCCCGCTGGAAGAGACCCAGTACTTC. The J gene is TRBJ2-5, the V gene TRBV9, with D uncertain. The V gene's germline CDR1 is SGDLS and CDR2 YYNGEE. CDR3 length equals 14 residues. The V end lost 0 bases, the J end lost 3 bases, and 9 bases lay between the germline ends.

The chain has TRBV12-3 or TRBV12-4 and TRBJ2-3; D not resolved. This CDR3 has 11 residues. V lost 6 bases and J 7 bases, leaving 8 bases between the germline ends. As DNA, the CDR3 is TGTGCCAGCAGCTGGGGTTATACGCAGTATTTT. Its protein is CASSWGYTQYF.

This chain uses TRBV7-2 with TRBJ2-5, with 8 bases matching TRBD1. The trim removed 6 bases at V and 11 bases at J, leaving 20 bases unmatched. CDR1 and CDR2 from the germline V gene are SGHTA and FQGNSA. The CDR3 is 16 residues long. CDR3 DNA: TGTGCCAGCAGTCGACTCCGGACAGGGACAGTAGGCAAGCAGTACTTC. It translates to CASSRLRTGTVGKQYF.

V and J are TRBV12-5 and TRBJ1-2, with 9 positions matching TRBD1. V shed 2 bases and J 8 bases; nucleotides not matched to a gene: 3. Germline V lookup: CDR1 LGHNT, CDR2 FRNRAP. The CDR3 extends over 13 amino acids. CDR3 sequence reads: CASGLWTGEGYTF. DNA of the CDR3: TGTGCTAGTGGTTTGTGGACAGGGGAAGGCTACACCTTC.